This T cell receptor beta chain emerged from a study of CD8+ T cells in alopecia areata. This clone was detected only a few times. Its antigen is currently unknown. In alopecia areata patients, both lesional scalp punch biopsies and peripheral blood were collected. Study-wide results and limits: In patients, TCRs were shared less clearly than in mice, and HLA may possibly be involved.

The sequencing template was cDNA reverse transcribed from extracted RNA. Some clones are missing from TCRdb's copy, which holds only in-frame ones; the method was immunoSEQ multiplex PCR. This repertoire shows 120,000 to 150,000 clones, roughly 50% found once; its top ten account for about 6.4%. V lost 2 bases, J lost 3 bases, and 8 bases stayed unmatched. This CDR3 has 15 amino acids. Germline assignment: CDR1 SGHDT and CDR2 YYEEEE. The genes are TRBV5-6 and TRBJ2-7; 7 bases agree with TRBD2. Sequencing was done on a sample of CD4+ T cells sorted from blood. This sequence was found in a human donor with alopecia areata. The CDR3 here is CASSLGGSGDYEQYF. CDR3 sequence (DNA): TGTGCCAGCAGCTTAGGTGGGAGCGGGGACTACGAGCAGTACTTC.